A single sample gave rise to the 14 T cell receptor beta chains below, sequenced in a study of identifying expanded T cells in peripheral blood. This table comes from immunoSEQ multiplex PCR, and its TCRdb copy is limited to in-frame clones, with some not included. The repertoire holds some 91,000 clones, with about 87% as singletons. The sample taken for sequencing was blood. The receptors here all came from a person between 18 and 69 years old in good health.

The chain recombines TRBV11-1 with TRBJ2-1; TRBD2 matches at 14 bases. CDR1 is SGHAT, CDR2 FQDESV, per germline (reference sequence). The length of the CDR3 is 17 residues. V lost 6 bases, J lost 7 bases, and 11 bases stayed unmatched. The CDR3 sequence: CASRGGLAGAPTNEQFF. The CDR3 coding sequence is TGTGCCAGCAGAGGGGGACTAGCGGGGGCCCCGACGAATGAGCAGTTCTTC.

This clone was counted once. The rearrangement joins TRBV5-5 to TRBJ2-2; tentatively, D is TRBD2 (5 bases). The CDR3 covers 18 residues. Trimming took 1 base from V and 0 from J, leaving 16 bases between them. In germline, CDR1 is SGHKS, CDR2 YYEKEE (reference sequence). The chain's CDR3 is CASSLFLSKRANTGELFF. CDR3 bases: TGTGCCAGCAGCTTGTTCCTATCGAAGAGGGCGAACACCGGGGAGCTGTTTTTT.

The gene calls are TRBV9 and TRBJ2-2; 7 nucleotides agree with TRBD2. The junction had 12 bases not matched to a gene; V was cut back by 4 bases and J by 0 bases. The length of the CDR3 is 18 residues. Germline V gives CDR1 SGDLS, CDR2 YYNGEE. CDR3 amino acids: CASSPPRGAGTNTGELFF. CDR3 sequence (DNA): TGTGCCAGCAGCCCACCTAGGGGAGCGGGAACGAACACCGGGGAGCTGTTTTTT.

The rearrangement joins TRBV14 to TRBJ2-1; 7 bases agree with TRBD1. There are 16 residues in the CDR3. The V gene's germline CDR1 is SGHDN and CDR2 FVKESK. The junction had 11 bases not matched to a gene; V was cut back by 4 bases and J by 5 bases. The chain's CDR3 is CASSRYSGTVDNEQFF. The CDR3 DNA follows: TGTGCCAGCAGCCGATATTCCGGGACAGTCGACAATGAGCAGTTCTTC.

The V and J genes are TRBV10-3 and TRBJ2-2, with 12 bases lining up with TRBD2. J was trimmed by 8 bases and V by 0 bases; bases with no gene match: 1. Per germline, CDR1 ENHRY and CDR2 SYGVKD. The CDR3 covers 15 residues. This CDR3 is CAISESTSGRGELFF. The CDR3 nucleotides read TGTGCCATCAGTGAGTCGACTAGCGGGAGAGGGGAGCTGTTTTTT.

J is TRBJ2-2 and V is TRBV28, with 7 bases identical to TRBD1. The CDR3 totals 16 residues. Per germline, CDR1 MDHEN and CDR2 SYDVKM. V dropped 5 bases and J dropped 1; count of bases not matched to a gene: 7. CDR3 DNA: TGTGCCAGCAGTCCCGCCGACAGGGAGAACACCGGGGAGCTGTTTTTT. It specifies CASSPADRENTGELFF.

This clone was detected once. The rearrangement uses TRBV4-1 and TRBJ2-7; perhaps TRBD2 as D (5 bases). This CDR3 has 17 residues. Trimming stripped 3 bases from V and 1 base from J, with 19 bases between. The V gene's germline CDR1 is MGHRA and CDR2 YSYEKL. The CDR3 nucleotides are TGCGCCAGCAGCCATATATCAACTAGTGCGAAATCCTACGAGCAGTACTTC. This gives the protein CASSHISTSAKSYEQYF.

The V gene is TRBV21-1, the J gene TRBJ2-1; TRBD2, the table's D call, was not compared with the DNA. TRBV21-1 is assigned pseudogene status. This CDR3 spans 18 amino acids. CDR3 amino acids: CASSYPRTSGESYNEQFF. For the CDR3, the DNA is TGTGCCAGCAGCTACCCCCGGACTAGCGGGGAAAGCTACAATGAGCAGTTCTTC.

This chain links TRBV19 with TRBJ2-3; perhaps TRBD1 as D (5 bases). V was cut by 7 bases and J by 3 bases, with 14 bases left in between. In germline, CDR1 is LNHDA, CDR2 SQIVND (reference sequence). The CDR3 has 14 amino acids. The CDR3 here is CASTLRNRTDTQYF. CDR3 DNA sequence: TGTGCCAGTACCCTGAGGAACAGGACAGATACGCAGTATTTT.

The chain carries TRBV7-2 and TRBJ1-5, with D possibly TRBD1 on 5 matching bases. The CDR3 is made up of 15 amino acids. The V gene lost 1 base and the J gene lost 5 bases, with 12 bases spanning the gap. Germline assignment: CDR1 SGHTA and CDR2 FQGNSA. The CDR3 sequence is CASSLEDTTYQPQHF. The CDR3 DNA reads TGTGCCAGCAGCTTAGAGGACACCACCTATCAGCCCCAGCATTTT.

The chain carries TRBV30 and TRBJ1-5; the D gene is possibly TRBD1 (6 bases). V was trimmed by 5 bases and J by 4 bases, leaving 15 bases between them. This CDR3 has 14 amino acids. From germline, CDR1 is GTSNPN and CDR2 SVGIG (reference sequence). For the CDR3, the DNA is TGTGCCTGGGGCAGGGGTTTACGAAATCAGCCCCAGCATTTT. Protein: CAWGRGLRNQPQHF.

The rearrangement joins TRBV11-2 to TRBJ2-3; 10 bases line up with TRBD2. Germline CDR1 SGHAT, CDR2 FQNNGV. The CDR3 extends over 14 amino acids. V was pared by 1 base and J by 14 bases, with 9 bases of the junction left unmatched. CDR3 DNA: TGTGCCAGCAGCTTAGTGGGGACTAGCGAGTCAAGGTATTTT. It yields the protein CASSLVGTSESRYF.

The chain couples TRBV19 to TRBJ2-3; no clear D. The CDR3 spans 17 residues. Germline CDR1 reads LNHDA; CDR2 reads SQIVND (reference sequence). Trimming took 2 bases from V and 1 from J, leaving 16 bases between them. CDR3 coding DNA: TGTGCCAGTAGTATATATGGGGAACCGGACGGCACAGATACGCAGTATTTT. Translating it yields CASSIYGEPDGTDTQYF. Full variable domain (remainder filled in from reference TRBV19 and TRBJ2-3): DGGITQSPKYLFRKEGQNVTLSCEQNLNHDAMYWYRQDPGQGLRLIYYSQIVNDFQKGDIAEGYSVSREKKESFPLTVTSAQKNPTAFYLCASSIYGEPDGTDTQYFGPGTRLTVL.

The chain recombines TRBV28 with TRBJ2-6, with D uncertain. In germline, CDR1 is MDHEN, CDR2 SYDVKM. Trimming removed 8 bases at V and 0 bases at J, with 8 bases between. There are 14 residues in the CDR3. CDR3 region: CASLSVSGANVLTF. The DNA for the CDR3 is TGTGCCAGCCTTTCGGTCTCTGGGGCCAACGTCCTGACTTTC. The full variable domain, rest sourced from reference TRBV28 and TRBJ2-6, is DVKVTQSSRYLVKRTGEKVFLECVQDMDHENMFWYRQDPGLGLRLIYFSYDVKMKEKGDIPEGYSVSREKKERFSLILESASTNQTSMYLCASLSVSGANVLTFGAGSRLTVL.